A single sample gave rise to the 9 T cell receptor beta chains below, sequenced in a study of cytomegalovirus exposure and HLA in healthy donors. The primer mix had 60 Vbeta and 13 Jbeta primers. Assay used: immunoSEQ multiplex PCR; TCRdb lists only in-frame clones, some missing. This sample's clone table lists roughly 120,000 clones. The material sequenced was PBMCs. These TCRs come from a man aged 25 to 40 in good health and CMV-seronegative.

Remarks on this clone: At one of its ends the junction is not consistent with the germline gene, which may arise from a read error. The chain couples TRBV28 to TRBJ2-1; TRBD1 matches 9 bases. Per germline, CDR1 MDHEN and CDR2 SYDVKM. CDR3 length: 13 residues. The chain's CDR3 is CASSSNTGGTNLF. The CDR3 DNA is TGTGCCAGCAGTAGTAATACAGGGGGCACGAACCTCTTC.

This CDR3 reads CASTRSNQPQHF. DNA for the CDR3: TGTGCCAGCACCCGGAGCAATCAGCCCCAGCATTTT. This chain joins TRBV28 and TRBJ1-5; D gene uncertain. The length of the CDR3 is 12 residues. In germline, CDR1 is MDHEN, CDR2 SYDVKM. Trimming took 7 bases from V and 1 from J, leaving 5 bases between them.

This chain connects TRBV5-8 to TRBJ1-5, with D hard to call. CDR3 length equals 12 residues. The V and J ends lost 4 bases and 3 bases respectively, with 5 bases between them. Germline CDR1 SGHTS, CDR2 YDEGEE. The CDR3 nucleotides are TGTGCCAGCAGCCCGTTCAATCAGCCCCAGCATTTT. This codes for CASSPFNQPQHF.

This chain uses TRBV2 with TRBJ2-2; D may be TRBD1 (5 bases). V lost 2 bases and J lost 4, with 11 bases in between. The germline V gene encodes CDR1 SNHLY and CDR2 FYNNEI. This CDR3 is 15 amino acids long. The CDR3 bases are TGTGCCAGCAGTGAAAGAGGACAAGGCACCGGGGAGCTGTTTTTT. This translates into CASSERGQGTGELFF.

V and J are TRBV2 and TRBJ2-7; TRBD1 agrees at 9 bases. After removal of 8 bases from V and 3 bases from J, the junction contained 8 bases not matched to a gene. The germline gives CDR1 SNHLY, CDR2 FYNNEI. The CDR3 spans 14 residues. CDR3 DNA: TGTGCCAGCTGCCCGGACAGGGGTCTCTACGAGCAGTACTTC. This sequence encodes CASCPDRGLYEQYF.

DNA of the CDR3: TGTGCCAGCTCACCCGTACTAGCGGGAGAAGCCAAAAACATTCAGTACTTC. It translates to CASSPVLAGEAKNIQYF. This chain joins TRBV18 and TRBJ2-4; TRBD2 matches 11 bases. The CDR3 sequence is 17 residues long. V lost 3 bases, J lost 0 bases, and 4 bases stayed unmatched. Germline CDR1 is KGHSH and CDR2 is LQKENI. Complete variable domain (other parts from reference TRBV18 and TRBJ2-4): NAGVMQNPRHLVRRRGQEARLRCSPMKGHSHVYWYRQLPEEGLKFMVYLQKENIIDESGMPKERFSAEFPKEGPSILRIQQVVRGDSAAYFCASSPVLAGEAKNIQYFGAGTRLSVL.

The V and J genes are TRBV5-6 and TRBJ1-4; D is unresolved. CDR1 is SGHDT, CDR2 YYEEEE, per germline. Trimming took off 2 bases at V and 5 bases at J, with 13 bases between the two ends. The CDR3 totals 15 residues. Here the CDR3 reads CASSFSQALNEKLFF. The CDR3, as DNA: TGTGCCAGCAGCTTCAGCCAGGCCCTAAATGAAAAACTGTTTTTT.

This chain joins TRBV28 and TRBJ1-2; the D gene is possibly TRBD1 (6 bases). The CDR3 sequence is 14 residues long. Germline V gene lookup returns CDR1 MDHEN and CDR2 SYDVKM. V was trimmed by 10 bases and J by 7 bases, leaving 22 bases between them. The CDR3 coding sequence is TGTGCCATACCGGATCTTTACAGGGAGAGTGGCTACACCTTC. Translating gives CAIPDLYRESGYTF.

This CDR3 is CASSEELGLGGANVLTF. The CDR3 coding sequence is TGTGCCAGCAGTGAAGAGTTGGGGCTCGGTGGGGCCAACGTCCTGACTTTC. The chain couples TRBV6-1 to TRBJ2-6, with D possibly matching TRBD1 (5 bases). The CDR3 has 17 amino acids. Per the germline V gene, CDR1 is MNHNS and CDR2 is SASEGT. V lost 1 base and J 3 bases, leaving 13 bases between the germline ends.